A selection of T cell receptor beta chains follows, all from one sample in a study of post-analysis software for immune sequencing data. In TCRdb, the PCR reads were re-called with MiXCR into one record per CDR3 protein. Here the sample spans 800,000 to 950,000 distinct CDR3 sequences, 53% being singletons. The sample consisted of blood. Source of these receptors: a girl between 10 and 17 years old with multiple sclerosis. Each CDR3 is given without its conserved first and last residue. Fields, in order: D gene, V gene, J gene, CDR3 protein. The D gene is left open where the match is weak.

D gene: -; V gene: TRBV20-1; J gene: TRBJ2-7; CDR3 protein: SAGTPPYEQY
D gene: TRBD2; V gene: TRBV5-5; J gene: TRBJ2-3; CDR3 protein: ASSWGGTRVGTDTQY
D gene: -; V gene: TRBV6-6; J gene: TRBJ2-7; CDR3 protein: ASRSRGIYEQY
D gene: TRBD2; V gene: TRBV20-1; J gene: TRBJ2-3; CDR3 protein: SAPRGGISTDTQY
D gene: -; V gene: TRBV21-1; J gene: -; CDR3 protein: ASKAGQANSYNEQY
D gene: -; V gene: TRBV5-1; J gene: TRBJ1-2; CDR3 protein: ASSPDGVDYGYT
D gene: -; V gene: TRBV20-1; J gene: TRBJ1-5; CDR3 protein: SARLRGAMNQPQH
D gene: TRBD1; V gene: TRBV6-4; J gene: TRBJ2-1; CDR3 protein: ASSDSGQGVDEQF
D gene: TRBD2; V gene: TRBV3-1; J gene: TRBJ2-1; CDR3 protein: ASSQATGLGLF
D gene: -; V gene: TRBV6-1; J gene: -; CDR3 protein: ASSEERIPPSYEQY
D gene: -; V gene: TRBV7-2; J gene: TRBJ2-3; CDR3 protein: ASSLTRETDTQY
D gene: -; V gene: TRBV6-1; J gene: TRBJ1-2; CDR3 protein: ASSEGGSASGYT
D gene: TRBD2; V gene: TRBV15; J gene: TRBJ2-7; CDR3 protein: ATSNGLAEVYEQY
D gene: -; V gene: TRBV5-1; J gene: TRBJ2-5; CDR3 protein: ASSMPKDGGNRTIQETQY
D gene: -; V gene: TRBV20-1; J gene: -; CDR3 protein: SASRDRHNEQY
D gene: TRBD1; V gene: TRBV10-3; J gene: TRBJ2-7; CDR3 protein: AIRDRGSYEQY
D gene: -; V gene: TRBV4-2; J gene: TRBJ2-5; CDR3 protein: ASSQVGGNQETQY
D gene: -; V gene: TRBV24-1; J gene: TRBJ2-3; CDR3 protein: ATSGASQVTQY
D gene: TRBD1; V gene: TRBV7-9; J gene: TRBJ2-7; CDR3 protein: ASSLYDRGYEQY
D gene: -; V gene: TRBV29-1; J gene: TRBJ2-5; CDR3 protein: SVPWSYNEQY
D gene: TRBD2; V gene: TRBV5-1; J gene: TRBJ2-1; CDR3 protein: ASSDASGRFYEQF
D gene: -; V gene: TRBV5-1; J gene: TRBJ2-7; CDR3 protein: ASSWAETSSEQY
D gene: TRBD1; V gene: TRBV28; J gene: TRBJ1-2; CDR3 protein: ASTTTGEYGYT
D gene: -; V gene: TRBV29-1; J gene: TRBJ2-5; CDR3 protein: SVVRLEETQY
D gene: TRBD2; V gene: TRBV6-5; J gene: TRBJ2-7; CDR3 protein: ASSYAGGSGVTYEQY
D gene: TRBD1; V gene: TRBV5-1; J gene: TRBJ1-6; CDR3 protein: ASHSPEAGGEYSPLH
D gene: TRBD1; V gene: TRBV12-3/TRBV12-4; J gene: TRBJ1-5; CDR3 protein: ASTQRGQGRNQPQH
D gene: -; V gene: TRBV29-1; J gene: TRBJ2-1; CDR3 protein: SAGPYNEQF
D gene: -; V gene: TRBV12-3/TRBV12-4; J gene: -; CDR3 protein: ASSLDGRQTYEQY
D gene: -; V gene: TRBV20-1; J gene: TRBJ1-2; CDR3 protein: SAMSHTRGYT
D gene: TRBD2; V gene: TRBV20-1; J gene: TRBJ2-1; CDR3 protein: SARGIAGNEQF
D gene: TRBD2; V gene: TRBV7-2; J gene: TRBJ2-5; CDR3 protein: ASSQRTSEETQY
D gene: -; V gene: TRBV20-1; J gene: TRBJ2-3; CDR3 protein: SARDGLSTDTQY
D gene: -; V gene: TRBV7-2; J gene: TRBJ2-5; CDR3 protein: ASGGATAGQETQY
D gene: TRBD1; V gene: TRBV6-4; J gene: TRBJ1-2; CDR3 protein: ASRRGQNYGYT
D gene: TRBD1; V gene: TRBV29-1; J gene: TRBJ2-7; CDR3 protein: SVEKGVGQGGYEQY
D gene: TRBD1; V gene: TRBV5-1; J gene: TRBJ1-5; CDR3 protein: ASRLRTGLNQPQH
D gene: TRBD2; V gene: TRBV11-2; J gene: TRBJ2-1; CDR3 protein: ASSLVAGVSYNEQF
D gene: TRBD2; V gene: TRBV29-1; J gene: TRBJ2-1; CDR3 protein: SVLGLGGTYNEQF
D gene: TRBD1; V gene: TRBV27; J gene: TRBJ2-6; CDR3 protein: ASSGTGRSSGANVRT
D gene: -; V gene: TRBV7-8; J gene: TRBJ2-1; CDR3 protein: ASSLFSYNEQF
D gene: -; V gene: TRBV6-8; J gene: TRBJ2-1; CDR3 protein: ASKRTCGLNEQF
D gene: -; V gene: TRBV14; J gene: TRBJ1-1; CDR3 protein: ASSQVRIRQPNTEAF
D gene: -; V gene: TRBV29-1; J gene: -; CDR3 protein: SASYGVGETQY